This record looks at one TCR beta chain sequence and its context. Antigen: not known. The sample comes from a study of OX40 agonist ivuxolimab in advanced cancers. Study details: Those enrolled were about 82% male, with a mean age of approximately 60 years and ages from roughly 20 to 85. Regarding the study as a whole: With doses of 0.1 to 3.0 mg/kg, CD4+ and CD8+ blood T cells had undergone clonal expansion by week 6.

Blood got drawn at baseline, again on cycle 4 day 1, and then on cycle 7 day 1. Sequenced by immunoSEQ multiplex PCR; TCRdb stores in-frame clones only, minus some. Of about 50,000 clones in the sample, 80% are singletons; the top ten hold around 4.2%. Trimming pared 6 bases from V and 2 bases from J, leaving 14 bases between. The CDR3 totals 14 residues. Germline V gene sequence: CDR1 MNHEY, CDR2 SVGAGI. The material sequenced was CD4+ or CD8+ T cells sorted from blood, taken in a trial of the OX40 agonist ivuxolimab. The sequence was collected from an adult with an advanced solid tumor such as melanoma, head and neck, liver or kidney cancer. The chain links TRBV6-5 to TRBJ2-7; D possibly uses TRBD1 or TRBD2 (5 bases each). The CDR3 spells CASREDGTTYEQYF. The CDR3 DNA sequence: TGTGCCAGCAGAGAAGACGGGACGACCTACGAGCAGTACTTC.